The T cell receptor (beta chain) under discussion was sequenced for a study of lung T cells in sarcoidosis with Löfgren's syndrome. Study-level information: Analyses focused on Löfgren's syndrome patients.

By sample share, this clonotype is medium-sized. The antigen remains unidentified. Overall study results and limits: Shared TRAV12-1 and TRBV2 CDR3 motifs were reported across several patients. Recognition of an unidentified sarcoidosis antigen was only suggested.

Per the germline V gene, CDR1 is ENHRY and CDR2 is SYGVKD. This CDR3 spans 14 amino acids. Trimming took off 4 bases at V and 6 bases at J, with 16 bases between the two ends. A single record per CDR3 protein comes from TCRdb applying MiXCR to the reads. The sample holds roughly 2,200 distinct CDR3 sequences; around 20% are singletons and the top ten take roughly 25%. This TCR was sampled from a human donor with sarcoidosis (Löfgren's syndrome or another form), or a control subject (not recorded which). Input material: CD4+ T cells from bronchoalveolar lavage. This chain links TRBV10-3 with TRBJ2-7, with D possibly matching TRBD1 (6 bases). The CDR3 bases are TGTGCCATCAGTGGCAGGGGCTTAATCTCCGAGCAGTACTTC. It specifies CAISGRGLISEQYF.